This T cell receptor beta chain is from a study of beta chain features in type 1 diabetes. Study background: The study examined 107,917,701 sorted cells across all samples.

Expressed TCRB transcripts were sequenced because the entire RNA isolate underwent reverse transcription. Using immunoSEQ multiplex PCR, the repertoire was profiled, and TCRdb retains in-frame clones only, with some absent. The data contain hundreds of thousands of clones, around 15% of them seen just once; the ten biggest clones take up just under 0.04%. All sorted populations exceeded 98% purity. V was clipped by 6 bases and J by 6 bases, with 12 bases between them. The CDR3 spans 12 residues. Germline values: CDR1 MDHEN, CDR2 SYDVKM. As concerns this clone: Its antigen is unknown.

Overall study results and limits: It was among patients, rather than healthy donors, that naive, central memory and Treg TCRB repertoires appeared more similar. Among all four CD4+ subsets, Type 1 diabetes patients had TCRB CDR3s that were moderately but significantly shorter. Shorter templates may be favored by PCR, equally so in patients and controls.

The sequencing input was naive CD4+ T cells from blood. The chain joins TRBV28 to TRBJ2-7; D perhaps matches TRBD2 (5 bases). This TCR was sampled from a man younger than 35 with type 1 diabetes. DNA for the CDR3: TGTGCCAGCAGCCAACGGACTCTCGAGCAGTACTTC. This translates into CASSQRTLEQYF.